This entry concerns a single TCR beta chain. This clone has just a few counts. Its antigen is not yet known. No qualities accompany the bases; no much larger clone lies one base away. In Seattle, one collaborating source enrolled patients while the infection was active and tracked those patients longitudinally over the course of disease. Collaborating institutions collected whole blood in K2EDTA tubes following their own protocols. For TCRbeta analysis, collaborator samples were shipped as frozen whole blood, as isolated PBMCs, or as DNA extracted from either sample type. This sample stems from a study of blood T cell repertoires in COVID-19 (dated by TCRdb to 2018 to 2020). For the wider study: Samples from collaborators originated in the United States, Italy and Spain and spanned both the acute and convalescent phases of COVID-19. Where HLA class I and class II types were available, the types were taken from metadata supplied by the sample provider, not from assay-based typing. The sample metadata nearly always contained a de-identified subject ID, COVID-19 status, age in years and sex. The repertoires were made available in a free public database intended to serve as a resource for research on the immune response to SARS-CoV-2. The samples were drawn from the first 160 participants of the ongoing ImmuneRACE study and from about 1,200 subjects provided by 6 global collaborators. The prospective study material was composed of cDNA or gDNA derived from T cells, B-cell-depleted T cells, or PBMCs. Subjects who had been exposed to COVID-19, were actively infected with it, or had recovered from it provided the deeply sampled blood TCRbeta repertoires that made up the dataset. Results and caveats for the whole study, not just this receptor: How much clinical and demographic metadata was included differed by source and by participant, and the metadata was provided uncurated.

TCRbeta CDR3 regions were amplified from genomic DNA using the immunoSEQ Assay, a bias-controlled multiplex PCR. The published analysis was carried out like this. The number of nucleated cells in each sample was estimated by amplification of reference gene primers within the assay. To quantify the absolute abundance of each unique TCRbeta CDR3 rearrangement, sequence reads were collapsed and filtered. Productive Simpson clonality was computed per sample as the square root of Simpson's diversity index over productive rearrangements. Sourced from immuneACCESS, this table was stored by TCRdb with only in-frame sequences that have V and J called. A share of the clones is absent; for the studies checked, an unresolved V gene accounts for under half, and the remainder has no known explanation. V and J calls and clone size are those listed in that table; D and trimming were worked out from the DNA. For this sample the table gives some 130,000 clones, of which roughly 90% were detected only once. 4% to 5% of the sample lies in the top ten.

The sequencing input was peripheral blood. The sequence derives from a man aged 60 to 69 with COVID-19, enrolled during active disease.

The DNA sequence follows: TGTGCCAGCACGATCAGCGGGAGCGAGCAGTACTTC. This encodes CASTISGSEQYF. Recombination connected TRBV12-3 or TRBV12-4 to TRBJ2-7; 8 bases in between match TRBD2. The CDR3 starts with the cysteine, ends with the phenylalanine, and has 12 residues. Only the CDR3 DNA stays, 36 bases, in frame from base 1. Germline trimming: 7 bases from V, 6 bases from J; junction bases outside gene matches: 5.